The present TCR beta chain was sequenced within a study of T cell responses to AZD1222 COVID-19 vaccine. Germline V gives CDR1 SGHRS, CDR2 YFSETQ. The CDR3 has 12 amino acids. With 3 bases removed from V and 3 bases from J, the gap between germline ends came to 7 bases. TCRdb's copy holds only in-frame clones and misses some; the assay was immunoSEQ multiplex PCR. The repertoire holds nearly 110,000 clones, with 92% as singletons. Study conclusions and caveats: Repertoire sampling happened only post peak T cell response. Donors were mostly white British, more females; clonal diversity possibly underestimated.

Note on this clone: Its antigen remains unknown.

The rearrangement links TRBV5-1 to TRBJ2-7; D gene uncertain. This TCR was sampled from an adult who received the AZD1222 COVID-19 vaccine. The sequencing used peripheral blood, collected 28 days after the second AZD1222 dose. The CDR3 here is CASSSPNYEQYF. The DNA of the CDR3 is TGCGCCAGCAGCTCCCCAAACTACGAGCAGTACTTC.